This T cell receptor beta chain was documented in a study of CD8 T cells in ankylosing spondylitis (dated by TCRdb to about 2017). About the study as a whole: To find TCR variants linked to disease, the study profiled T cell receptor beta repertoires in ankylosing spondylitis patients and healthy donors. The full study cohort was made up of about 24 ankylosing spondylitis patients and 108 healthy donors. Peripheral blood was sampled, and synovial fluid was also collected from ankylosing spondylitis patients. What the work shows at the level of the full study, not this receptor alone: A CD8+ phenotype was shown by the disease-linked clones, which were found at relatively low frequencies in peripheral blood. A TCR beta motif of 8 or 9 highly homologous amino acid variants appeared characteristic of blood from ankylosing spondylitis patients. Significant enrichment of the disease-linked clones was reported in matched synovial fluid samples from ankylosing spondylitis patients. Some motif variants were previously reported in synovial fluid and blood of reactive arthritis patients, suggesting common disease-initiation mechanisms.

This clonotype was observed a handful of times. The target of this receptor is not known. It has no much larger one-base neighbor in the sample; base qualities were not kept. Instrument used: Illumina HiSeq 2500. Quantitative 5'-RACE with molecular barcodes was the method used to prepare the TCR beta libraries. In the original analysis: A new computational method, built on a probabilistic model of VDJ rearrangement, was used to identify disease-linked TCR variants. TCRdb passed the public sequencing reads through fastp at Q25 and MiXCR, retaining productive beta sequences. All rows with the same CDR3 protein become a single entry with the most common DNA and genes. The V and J calls and clone size come from TCRdb's table, not from the authors' own analysis. This sample lists 100,000 to 150,000 distinct CDR3 sequences; under 20% were detected once. Of the sample, around a third is held by the ten largest clones.

Per the germline V gene (reference sequence), MNHEY is the CDR1 and SMNVEV is the CDR2. Reading from cysteine to phenylalanine, the CDR3 counts 14 amino acids. Only the CDR3 DNA is retained, 42 bases long and in frame from the first base. V is trimmed back by 4 bases and J by 8 bases, and the junction contains 7 bases that no gene match accounts for. This receptor chain uses TRBV27 and TRBJ2-4; 8 central bases correspond to TRBD2. The sequencing input was blood, either unsorted or a sorted T cell fraction (not recorded which). The origin of this receptor is a male donor with ankylosing spondylitis. The CDR3 here reads CASSSRSGGDIQYF. The DNA reads as follows: TGTGCCAGCAGTTCACGGTCGGGGGGGGACATTCAGTACTTC.